This TCR beta chain was sequenced during a study of OX40 agonist ivuxolimab in advanced cancers. The method was immunoSEQ multiplex PCR; TCRdb's version includes in-frame clones alone and lacks a portion of them. Among some 91,000 clones listed, 70% to 90% were seen once. The receptor was isolated from an adult with an advanced solid tumor such as melanoma, head and neck, liver or kidney cancer. The sequencing used CD4+ or CD8+ T cells sorted from blood, collected in a trial of the OX40 agonist ivuxolimab.

The CDR3 DNA sequence: TGTGCCAGCAGCCAGTACAGGGTAACGACTGAAGCTTTCTTT. Protein sequence: CASSQYRVTTEAFF. V is TRBV16 and J is TRBJ1-1; weak D call: TRBD1 (6 bases). The germline V and J ends were trimmed by 3 bases and 5 bases, with 13 bases remaining between them. The CDR3 loop spans 14 amino acids. Germline V gene data show CDR1 as KGHSY and CDR2 as FQNENV.